This TCR beta chain came from a study of T cells in Graves' hyperthyroidism and ophthalmopathy. This clonotype was picked up many times. The antigen remains undetermined. Compared with germline, one end of the junction differs, possibly owing to a read error. An absence of ophthalmopathy progression within 18 months meant stable Graves' hyperthyroidism. Clinical symptoms, serum thyroxine and TRAb, thyroid ultrasound and orbital computed tomography were used for the diagnoses. Study-level findings and limits: A 13 V-J signature model discriminated ophthalmopathy versus stable hyperthyroidism. Most clonotypes that expanded in the thyroid above 0.001 also showed up in blood.

The TCR beta CDR3 regions underwent amplification using RNA transcripts as the source. The study used the HTBI primer set for a first-round RT-PCR of the TCR CDR3. TCRdb recomputed calls from the multiplex PCR reads with MiXCR, one row per CDR3 protein. The table includes 540,000 or so distinct CDR3 sequences, 15% to 19% detected once. Sample: blood. The sequence came from a woman aged 25 to 39 with Graves' hyperthyroidism.

CDR3 coding DNA: TGTGCCAGCAGTAGGGACAGCTTGGGCTACACCTTC. It translates to CASSRDSLGYTF. The chain carries TRBV5-1 and TRBJ1-2; 7 bases agree with TRBD1. Germline lookup yields CDR1 SGHRS and CDR2 YFSETQ. CDR3 length: 12 amino acids.